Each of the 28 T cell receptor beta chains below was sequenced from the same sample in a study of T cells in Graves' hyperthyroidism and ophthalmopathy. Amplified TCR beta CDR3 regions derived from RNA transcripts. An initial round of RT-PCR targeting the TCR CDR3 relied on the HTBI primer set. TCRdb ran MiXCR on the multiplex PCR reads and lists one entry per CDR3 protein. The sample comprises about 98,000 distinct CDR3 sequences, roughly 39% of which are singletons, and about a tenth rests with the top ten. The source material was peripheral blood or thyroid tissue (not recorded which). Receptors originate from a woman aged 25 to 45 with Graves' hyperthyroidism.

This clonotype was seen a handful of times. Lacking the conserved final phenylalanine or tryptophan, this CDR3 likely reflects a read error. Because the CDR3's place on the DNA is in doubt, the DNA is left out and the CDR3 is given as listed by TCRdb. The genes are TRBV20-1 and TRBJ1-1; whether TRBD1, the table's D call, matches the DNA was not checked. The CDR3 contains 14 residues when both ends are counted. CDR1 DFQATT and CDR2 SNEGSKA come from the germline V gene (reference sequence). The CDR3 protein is CSARDPQGSTEVFL.

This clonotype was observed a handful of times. CDR3 bases: TGTGCCAGCAGTCGGACAGGACTTAATCAGCCCCAGCATTTT. Protein: CASSRTGLNQPQHF. The chain links TRBV28 to TRBJ1-5; 7 bases line up with TRBD1. The CDR3 consists of 14 residues. Germline V CDR1 and CDR2: MDHEN, SYDVKM. V shed 5 bases, J shed 4 bases, and the junction held 5 bases outside the gene matches.

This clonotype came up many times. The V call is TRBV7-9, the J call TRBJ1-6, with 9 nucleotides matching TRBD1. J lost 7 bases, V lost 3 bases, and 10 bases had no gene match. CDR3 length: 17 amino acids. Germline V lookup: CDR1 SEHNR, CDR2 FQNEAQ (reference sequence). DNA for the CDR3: TGTGCCAGCAGCTTTAGTGGGACAGGGTGGGAAAATTCACCCCTCCACTTT. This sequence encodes CASSFSGTGWENSPLHF.

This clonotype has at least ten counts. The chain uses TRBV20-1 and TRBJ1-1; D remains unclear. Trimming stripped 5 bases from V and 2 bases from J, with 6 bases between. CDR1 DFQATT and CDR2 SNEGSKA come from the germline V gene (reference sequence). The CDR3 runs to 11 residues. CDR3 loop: CSAYLNTEAFF. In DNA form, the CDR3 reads TGCAGTGCTTACCTTAACACTGAAGCTTTCTTT.

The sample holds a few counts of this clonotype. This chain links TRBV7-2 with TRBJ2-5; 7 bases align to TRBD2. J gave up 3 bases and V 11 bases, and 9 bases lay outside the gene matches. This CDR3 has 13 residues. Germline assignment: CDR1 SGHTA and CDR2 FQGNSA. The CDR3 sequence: CACAGVGEETQYF. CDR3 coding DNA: TGTGCCTGCGCGGGAGTAGGTGAAGAGACCCAGTACTTC.

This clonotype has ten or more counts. The DNA of the CDR3 is TGTGCCAGCAGCGCCCCCGGTGGGACAGGGGGGCAGCCCCAGCATTTT. It codes for CASSAPGGTGGQPQHF. The V gene is TRBV7-2, the J gene TRBJ1-5, with TRBD1 matching over 11 bases. CDR1 is SGHTA, CDR2 FQGNSA, per germline. The CDR3 is 16 amino acids. V dropped 5 bases and J dropped 7; count of bases not matched to a gene: 10.

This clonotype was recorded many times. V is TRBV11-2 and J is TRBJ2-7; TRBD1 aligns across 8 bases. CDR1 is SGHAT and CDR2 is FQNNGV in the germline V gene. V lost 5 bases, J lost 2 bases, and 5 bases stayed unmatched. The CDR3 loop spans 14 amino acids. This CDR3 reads CASSTYRGAYEQYF. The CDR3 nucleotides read TGTGCCAGCAGCACCTACAGGGGGGCCTACGAGCAGTACTTC.

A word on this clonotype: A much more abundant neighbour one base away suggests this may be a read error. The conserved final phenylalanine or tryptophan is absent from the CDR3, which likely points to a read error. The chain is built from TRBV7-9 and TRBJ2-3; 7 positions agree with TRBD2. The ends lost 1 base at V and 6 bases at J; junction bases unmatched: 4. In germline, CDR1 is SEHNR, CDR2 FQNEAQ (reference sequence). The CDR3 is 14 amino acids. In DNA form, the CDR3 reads TGTGCCAGCAGCTTAGGCGGGAGTAGCGATACGCAGTATCTT. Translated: CASSLGGSSDTQYL.

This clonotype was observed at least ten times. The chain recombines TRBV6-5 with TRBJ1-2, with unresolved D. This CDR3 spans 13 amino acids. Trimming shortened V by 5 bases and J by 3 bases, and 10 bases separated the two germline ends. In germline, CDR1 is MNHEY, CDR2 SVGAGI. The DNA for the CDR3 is TGTGCCAGCAGTGTTAGCCAGGACTATGGCTACACCTTC. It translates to CASSVSQDYGYTF.

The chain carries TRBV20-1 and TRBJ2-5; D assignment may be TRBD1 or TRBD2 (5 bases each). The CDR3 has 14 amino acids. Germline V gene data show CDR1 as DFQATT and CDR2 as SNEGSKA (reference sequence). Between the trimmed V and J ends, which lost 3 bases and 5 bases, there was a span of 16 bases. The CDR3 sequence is CSASSAGMRETQYF. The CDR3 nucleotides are TGCAGTGCTAGTAGCGCAGGGATGCGGGAGACCCAGTACTTC.

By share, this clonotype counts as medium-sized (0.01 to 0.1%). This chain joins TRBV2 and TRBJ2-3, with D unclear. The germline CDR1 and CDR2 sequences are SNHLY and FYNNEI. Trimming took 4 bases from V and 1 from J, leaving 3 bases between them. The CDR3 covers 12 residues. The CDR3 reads CASSGGTDTQYF. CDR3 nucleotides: TGTGCCAGCAGTGGAGGCACAGATACGCAGTATTTT.

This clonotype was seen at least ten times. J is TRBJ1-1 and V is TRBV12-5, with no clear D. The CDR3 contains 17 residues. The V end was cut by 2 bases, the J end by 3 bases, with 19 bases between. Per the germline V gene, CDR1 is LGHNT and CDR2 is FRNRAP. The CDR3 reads CASGLIRNPGGDTEAFF. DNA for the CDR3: TGTGCTAGTGGTTTGATCCGGAATCCTGGTGGGGACACTGAAGCTTTCTTT.

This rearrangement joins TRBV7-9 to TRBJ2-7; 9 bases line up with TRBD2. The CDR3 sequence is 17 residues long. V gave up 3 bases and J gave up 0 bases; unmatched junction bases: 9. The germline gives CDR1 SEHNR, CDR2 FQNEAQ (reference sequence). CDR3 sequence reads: CASSLGGAGGFSYEQYF. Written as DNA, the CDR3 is TGTGCCAGCAGCTTGGGCGGTGCGGGAGGGTTCTCCTACGAGCAGTACTTC.

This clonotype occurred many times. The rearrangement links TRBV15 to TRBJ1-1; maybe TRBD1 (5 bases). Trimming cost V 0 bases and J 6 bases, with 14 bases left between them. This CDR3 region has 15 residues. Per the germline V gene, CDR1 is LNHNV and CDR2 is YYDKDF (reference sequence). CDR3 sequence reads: CATSRDLGEAAEAFF. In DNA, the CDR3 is TGTGCCACCAGCAGAGATTTAGGGGAAGCCGCTGAAGCTTTCTTT.

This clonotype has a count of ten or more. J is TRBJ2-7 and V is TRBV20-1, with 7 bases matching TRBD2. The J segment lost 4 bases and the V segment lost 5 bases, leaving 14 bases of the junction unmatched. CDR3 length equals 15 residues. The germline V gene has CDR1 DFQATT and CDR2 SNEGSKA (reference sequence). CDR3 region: CSAHVGAGERYEQYF. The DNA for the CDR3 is TGCAGTGCTCACGTAGGGGCGGGAGAACGGTACGAGCAGTACTTC.

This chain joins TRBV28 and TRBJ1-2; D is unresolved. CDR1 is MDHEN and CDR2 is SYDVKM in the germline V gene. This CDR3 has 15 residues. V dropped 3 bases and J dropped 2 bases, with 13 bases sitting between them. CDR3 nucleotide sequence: TGTGCCAGCAGTTTGGGGAAGTCCGGAAACTATGGCTACACCTTC. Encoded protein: CASSLGKSGNYGYTF.

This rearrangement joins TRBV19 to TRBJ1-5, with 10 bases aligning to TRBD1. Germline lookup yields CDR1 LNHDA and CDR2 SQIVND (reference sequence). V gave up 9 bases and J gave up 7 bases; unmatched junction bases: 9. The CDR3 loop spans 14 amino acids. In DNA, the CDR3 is TGTGCCAGCCACGGACAGGGGGGCGGGCAGCCCCAGCATTTT. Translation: CASHGQGGGQPQHF.

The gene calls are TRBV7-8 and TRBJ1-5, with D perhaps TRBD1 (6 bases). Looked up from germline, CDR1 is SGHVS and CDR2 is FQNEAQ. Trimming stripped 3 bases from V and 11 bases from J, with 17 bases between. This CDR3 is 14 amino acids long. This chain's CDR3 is CASSFSGASETQHF. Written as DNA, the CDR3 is TGTGCCAGCAGCTTCTCAGGGGCTAGCGAGACCCAGCATTTT.

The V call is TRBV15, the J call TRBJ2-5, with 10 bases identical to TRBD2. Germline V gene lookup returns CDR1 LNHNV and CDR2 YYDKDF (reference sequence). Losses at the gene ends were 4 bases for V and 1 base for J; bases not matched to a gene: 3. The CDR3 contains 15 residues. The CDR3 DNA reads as TGTGCCACCAGCAAGCGGGAGGGCCTCCAAGAGACCCAGTACTTC. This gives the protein CATSKREGLQETQYF.

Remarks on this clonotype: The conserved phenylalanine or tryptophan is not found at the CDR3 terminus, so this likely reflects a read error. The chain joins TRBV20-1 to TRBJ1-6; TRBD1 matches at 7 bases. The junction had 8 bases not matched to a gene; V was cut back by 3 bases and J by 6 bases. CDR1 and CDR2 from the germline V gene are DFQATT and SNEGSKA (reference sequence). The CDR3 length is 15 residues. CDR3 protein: CSASPGQSRNSPLHS. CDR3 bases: TGCAGTGCTAGCCCGGGACAGTCCCGTAATTCACCCCTCCACTCT.

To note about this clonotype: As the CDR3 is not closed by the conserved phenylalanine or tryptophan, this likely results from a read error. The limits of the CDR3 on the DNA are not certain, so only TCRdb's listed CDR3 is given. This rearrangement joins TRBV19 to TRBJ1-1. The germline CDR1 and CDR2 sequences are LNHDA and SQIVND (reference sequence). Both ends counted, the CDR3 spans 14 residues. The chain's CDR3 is CASSKSPVDAEAFL.

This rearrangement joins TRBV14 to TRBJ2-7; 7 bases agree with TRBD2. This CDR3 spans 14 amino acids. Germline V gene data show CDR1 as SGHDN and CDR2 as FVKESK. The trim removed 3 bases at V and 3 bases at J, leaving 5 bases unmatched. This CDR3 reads CASSQPGRSYEQYF. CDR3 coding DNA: TGTGCCAGCAGCCAGCCCGGGAGGAGCTACGAGCAGTACTTC.

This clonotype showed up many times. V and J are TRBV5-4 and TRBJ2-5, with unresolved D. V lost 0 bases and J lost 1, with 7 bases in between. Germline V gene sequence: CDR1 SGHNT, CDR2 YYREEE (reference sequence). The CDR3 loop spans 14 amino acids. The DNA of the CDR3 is TGTGCCAGCAGCTTGGCCCTCAGCCAAGAGACCCAGTACTTC. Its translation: CASSLALSQETQYF.

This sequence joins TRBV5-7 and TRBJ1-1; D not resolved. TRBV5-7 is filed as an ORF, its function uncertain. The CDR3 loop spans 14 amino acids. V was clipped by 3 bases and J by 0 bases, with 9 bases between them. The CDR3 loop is CASSWREMNTEAFF. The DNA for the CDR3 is TGTGCCAGCAGCTGGAGGGAGATGAACACTGAAGCTTTCTTT.

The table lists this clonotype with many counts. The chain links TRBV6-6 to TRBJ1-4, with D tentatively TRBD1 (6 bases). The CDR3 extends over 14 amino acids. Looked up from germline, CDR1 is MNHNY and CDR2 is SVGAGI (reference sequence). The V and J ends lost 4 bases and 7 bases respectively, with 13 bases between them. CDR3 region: CASSSRGLGEKLFF. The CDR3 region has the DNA TGTGCCAGCAGTTCCAGGGGATTAGGTGAAAAACTGTTTTTT.

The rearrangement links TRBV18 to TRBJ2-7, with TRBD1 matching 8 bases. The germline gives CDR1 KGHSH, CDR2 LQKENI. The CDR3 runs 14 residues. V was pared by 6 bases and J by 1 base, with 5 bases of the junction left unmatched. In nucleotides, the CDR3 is TGTGCCAGCTCGGCCGGGACAGGTTCCTACGAGCAGTACTTC. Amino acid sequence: CASSAGTGSYEQYF.

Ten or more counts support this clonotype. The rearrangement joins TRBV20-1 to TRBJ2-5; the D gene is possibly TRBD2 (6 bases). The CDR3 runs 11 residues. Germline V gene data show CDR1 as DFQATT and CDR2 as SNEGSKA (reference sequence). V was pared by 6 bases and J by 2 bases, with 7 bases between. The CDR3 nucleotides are TGCAGTGCCCGGGGGCAAGAGACCCAGTACTTC. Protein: CSARGQETQYF.

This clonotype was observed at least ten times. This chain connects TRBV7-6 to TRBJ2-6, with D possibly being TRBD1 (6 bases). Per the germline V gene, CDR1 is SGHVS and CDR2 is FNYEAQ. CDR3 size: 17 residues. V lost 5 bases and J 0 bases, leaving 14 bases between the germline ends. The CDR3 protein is CASSPGQLLSGANVLTF. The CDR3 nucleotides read TGTGCCAGCAGCCCAGGACAGCTACTCTCTGGGGCCAACGTCCTGACTTTC.